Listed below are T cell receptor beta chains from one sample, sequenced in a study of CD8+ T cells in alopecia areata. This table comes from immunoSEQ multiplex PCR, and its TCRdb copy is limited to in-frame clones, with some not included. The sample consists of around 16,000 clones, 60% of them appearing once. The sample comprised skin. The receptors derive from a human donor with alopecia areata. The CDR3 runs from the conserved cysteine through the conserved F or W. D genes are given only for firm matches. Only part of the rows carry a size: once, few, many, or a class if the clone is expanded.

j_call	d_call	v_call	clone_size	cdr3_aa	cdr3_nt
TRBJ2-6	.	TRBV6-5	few	CASTKIGSGANVLTF	TGTGCCAGCACCAAGATTGGGTCTGGGGCCAACGTCCTGACTTTC
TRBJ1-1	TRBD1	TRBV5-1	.	CASSIRDSNTEAFF	TGCGCCAGCAGCATCCGGGACAGCAACACTGAAGCTTTCTTT
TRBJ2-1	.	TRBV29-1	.	CSVDGLFSYNEQFF	TGCAGCGTTGACGGTCTGTTCTCCTACAATGAGCAGTTCTTC
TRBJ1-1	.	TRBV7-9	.	CASSFKGPERDTEAFF	TGTGCCAGCAGCTTTAAAGGCCCGGAGAGGGACACTGAAGCTTTCTTT
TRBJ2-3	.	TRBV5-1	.	CASSSSTSTDTQYF	TGCGCCAGCAGTTCGTCGACTAGCACAGATACGCAGTATTTT
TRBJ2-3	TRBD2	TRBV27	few	CASRKPGGDTQYF	TGTGCCAGCAGAAAGCCCGGGGGGGATACGCAGTATTTT
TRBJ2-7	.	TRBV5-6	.	CASRLSSVGSYEQYF	TGTGCCAGCAGACTGTCGAGCGTAGGCTCCTACGAGCAGTACTTC
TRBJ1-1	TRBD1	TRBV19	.	CASSIYPTGGWTEAFF	TGTGCCAGTAGTATATACCCGACAGGGGGCTGGACTGAAGCTTTCTTT
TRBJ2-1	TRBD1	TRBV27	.	CASSLFPPQTGLEYNEQFF	TGTGCCAGCAGTTTATTCCCCCCCCAGACAGGGTTGGAGTACAATGAGCAGTTCTTC
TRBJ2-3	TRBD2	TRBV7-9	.	CASSLATSGTDTQYF	TGTGCCAGCAGCTTGGCGACTAGCGGCACAGATACGCAGTATTTT
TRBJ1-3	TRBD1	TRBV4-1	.	CASSPGTGGSGNTIYF	TGTGCCAGCAGCCCTGGGACAGGGGGTTCTGGAAACACCATATATTTT
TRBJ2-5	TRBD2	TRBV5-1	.	CASSLDPVASGGQEAQYF	TGCGCCAGCAGCTTGGACCCCGTGGCTAGCGGGGGCCAAGAGGCCCAGTACTTC
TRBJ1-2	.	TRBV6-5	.	CASSPRGWGYTF	TGTGCCAGCAGTCCCAGGGGCTGGGGCTACACCTTC
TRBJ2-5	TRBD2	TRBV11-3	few	CASSLASGASGQETQYF	TGTGCCAGCAGCTTAGCTAGCGGGGCTAGCGGGCAAGAGACCCAGTACTTC
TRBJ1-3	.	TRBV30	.	CAWRAGYSGNTIYF	TGTGCCTGGAGGGCGGGGTACTCTGGAAACACCATATATTTT
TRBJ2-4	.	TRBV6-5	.	CASSSIRLLAKNIQYF	TGTGCCAGCAGTTCGATCCGGCTTTTGGCCAAAAACATTCAGTACTTC
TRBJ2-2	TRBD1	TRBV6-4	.	CASSRWGTGNTGELFF	TGTGCCAGCAGTAGATGGGGGACAGGGAACACCGGGGAGCTGTTTTTT
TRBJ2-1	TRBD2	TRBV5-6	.	CASSPAGLAGGNNEQFF	TGTGCCAGCAGCCCGGCAGGCCTAGCGGGGGGGAACAATGAGCAGTTCTTC
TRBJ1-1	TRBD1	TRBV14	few	CASSQHRQGDGEAFF	TGTGCCAGCAGCCAACATCGACAGGGTGACGGTGAAGCTTTCTTT
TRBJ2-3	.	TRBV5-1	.	CASSGLDAHRTDTQYF	TGCGCCAGCAGCGGCCTAGATGCCCACAGGACAGATACGCAGTATTTT
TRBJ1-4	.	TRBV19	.	CASSNSRNRARGTTNEKLFF	TGTGCCAGTAGTAATAGCCGAAACCGGGCGAGGGGCACAACTAATGAAAAACTGTTTTTT
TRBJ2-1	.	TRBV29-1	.	CSVVNHRGWEFNEQFF	TGCAGCGTTGTTAACCACCGGGGGTGGGAGTTCAATGAGCAGTTCTTC
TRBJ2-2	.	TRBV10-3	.	CAISESTFVGGELFF	TGTGCCATCAGTGAGTCGACTTTCGTGGGCGGGGAGCTGTTTTTT